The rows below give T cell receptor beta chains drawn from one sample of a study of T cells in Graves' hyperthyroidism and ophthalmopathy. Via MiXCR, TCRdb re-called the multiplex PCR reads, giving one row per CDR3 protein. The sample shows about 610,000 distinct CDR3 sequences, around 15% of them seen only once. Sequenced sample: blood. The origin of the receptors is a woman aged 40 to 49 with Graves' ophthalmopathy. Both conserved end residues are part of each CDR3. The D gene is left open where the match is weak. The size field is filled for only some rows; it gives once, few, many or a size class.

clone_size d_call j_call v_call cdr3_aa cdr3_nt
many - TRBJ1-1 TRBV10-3 CAISESWSRSTEAFF TGTGCCATCAGTGAGTCGTGGAGCCGGAGCACTGAAGCTTTCTTT
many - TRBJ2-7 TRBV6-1 CASTQNGGREQYF TGTGCCAGCACCCAGAATGGGGGGCGGGAGCAGTACTTC
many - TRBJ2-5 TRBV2 CASSDYGGPQTETQYF TGTGCCAGCAGCGATTATGGGGGCCCACAAACGGAGACCCAGTACTTC
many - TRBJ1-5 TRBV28 CASSLTRPNQPQHF TGTGCCAGCAGTTTAACCCGTCCCAATCAGCCCCAGCATTTT
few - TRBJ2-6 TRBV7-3 CASSPRSGAGANVLTF TGTGCCAGCAGTCCAAGGTCAGGGGCTGGGGCCAACGTCCTGACTTTC
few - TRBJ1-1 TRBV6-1 CASKSEGLGTEAFF TGTGCCAGTAAGTCGGAGGGACTGGGTACTGAAGCTTTCTTT
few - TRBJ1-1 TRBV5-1 CASSLGGATTEAFF TGCGCCAGCAGCTTGGGAGGGGCCACCACTGAAGCTTTCTTT
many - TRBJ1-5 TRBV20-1 CSARQDRNQPQHF TGCAGTGCTCGACAGGACCGCAATCAGCCCCAGCATTTT
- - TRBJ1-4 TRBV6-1 CASSFPRGRTNEKLFF TGTGCCAGCAGTTTTCCCCGGGGAAGGACTAATGAAAAACTGTTTTTT
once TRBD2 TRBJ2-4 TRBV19 CASGLAGGLAKNIQYF TGTGCCAGCGGACTAGCGGGGGGTTTAGCCAAAAACATTCAGTACTTC
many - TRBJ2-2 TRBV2 CASTRGAVNTGELFF TGTGCCAGCACCCGAGGGGCGGTGAACACCGGGGAGCTGTTTTTT
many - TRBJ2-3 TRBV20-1 CSARSNSGTDTQYF TGCAGTGCTAGATCGAACTCTGGCACAGATACGCAGTATTTT
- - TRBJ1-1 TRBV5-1 CASGPTTMNTEAFF TGCGCCAGCGGCCCGACAACGATGAACACTGAAGCTTTCTTT
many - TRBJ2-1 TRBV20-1 CSVPGLGMDEQFF TGCAGTGTCCCGGGCCTGGGTATGGATGAGCAGTTCTTC
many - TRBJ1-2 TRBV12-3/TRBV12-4 CASSLDRFTNYGYTF TGTGCCAGCAGTTTGGATAGGTTCACTAACTATGGCTACACCTTC
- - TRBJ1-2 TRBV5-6 CASSMQEGIGYTF TGTGCCAGCAGCATGCAGGAGGGGATTGGCTACACCTTC
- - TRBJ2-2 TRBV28 CASSYIRQLNTGELFF TGTGCCAGCAGTTACATCCGACAGTTGAACACCGGGGAGCTGTTTTTT
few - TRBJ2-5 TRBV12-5 CASGSPARVETQYF TGTGCTAGTGGTTCCCCAGCCCGGGTGGAGACCCAGTACTTC
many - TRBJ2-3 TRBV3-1 CASSRLTDTQYF TGTGCCAGCAGCCGACTGACAGATACGCAGTATTTT
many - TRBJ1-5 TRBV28 CASSSSDQPQHF TGTGCCAGCAGTAGTTCCGATCAGCCCCAGCATTTT
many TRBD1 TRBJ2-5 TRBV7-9 CASSLILPGGRETQYF TGTGCCAGCAGCTTAATTCTCCCAGGGGGCCGAGAGACCCAGTACTTC
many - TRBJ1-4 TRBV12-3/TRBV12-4 CASSSSLNEKLFF TGTGCCAGCAGCTCCTCTCTAAATGAAAAACTGTTTTTT
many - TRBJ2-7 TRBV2 CASSEGTTTLNYEQYF TGTGCCAGCAGTGAAGGAACGACAACTCTAAACTACGAGCAGTACTTC
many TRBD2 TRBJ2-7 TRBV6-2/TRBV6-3 CASSATSGGIYEQYF TGTGCCAGCTCAGCCACTAGCGGGGGTATCTACGAGCAGTACTTC
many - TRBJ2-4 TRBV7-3 CASSLRGPGLGNIQYF TGTGCCAGCAGCTTAAGAGGCCCGGGGCTAGGAAACATTCAGTACTTC
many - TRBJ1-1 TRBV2 CASSILRLNTEAFF TGTGCCAGCAGTATCTTACGCCTGAACACTGAAGCTTTCTTT
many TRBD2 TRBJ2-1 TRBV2 CASSETGGVPYNEQFF TGTGCCAGCAGTGAAACGGGAGGGGTCCCCTACAATGAGCAGTTCTTC
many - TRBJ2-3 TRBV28 CASSLSGGLTDTQYF TGTGCCAGCAGTTTATCCGGGGGGCTCACAGATACGCAGTATTTT
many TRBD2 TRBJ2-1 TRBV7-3 CASSLGLAGEQFF TGTGCCAGCAGCTTAGGGCTAGCGGGGGAGCAGTTCTTC
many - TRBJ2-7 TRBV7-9 CASSPPLVYHEQYF TGTGCCAGCAGCCCGCCTCTAGTATATCACGAGCAGTACTTC
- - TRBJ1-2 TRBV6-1 CASSPPPPIYGYTF TGTGCCAGCAGTCCACCCCCCCCGATCTATGGCTACACCTTC
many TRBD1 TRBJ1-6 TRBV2 CASKPQGATNSPLHF TGTGCCAGCAAACCGCAGGGGGCGACGAATTCACCCCTCCACTTT
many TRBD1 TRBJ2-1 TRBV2 CASTTTGNYNEQFF TGTGCCAGCACCACGACAGGGAACTACAATGAGCAGTTCTTC
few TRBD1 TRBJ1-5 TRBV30 CAWSPRDRGLGGNQPQHF TGTGCCTGGAGTCCTCGGGACAGGGGGCTGGGAGGCAATCAGCCCCAGCATTTT
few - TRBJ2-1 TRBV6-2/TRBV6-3 CASSLSAGFNEQFF TGTGCCAGCAGCCTCTCGGCGGGGTTCAATGAGCAGTTCTTC
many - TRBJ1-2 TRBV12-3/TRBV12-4 CASSLRAGAYGYTF TGTGCCAGCAGTTTAAGGGCCGGGGCCTATGGCTACACCTTC
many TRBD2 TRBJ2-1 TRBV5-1 CASSQVTSGRDNEQFF TGCGCCAGCAGCCAAGTAACTAGCGGGAGGGACAATGAGCAGTTCTTC
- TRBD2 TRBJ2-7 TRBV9 CASRPLAGVLQSSYEQYF TGTGCCAGCAGGCCTCTAGCGGGAGTCCTCCAAAGCTCCTACGAGCAGTACTTC
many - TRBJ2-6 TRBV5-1 CASSLDGTPGANVLTF TGCGCCAGCAGCTTGGACGGGACTCCCGGGGCCAACGTCCTGACTTTC
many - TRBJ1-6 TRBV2 CASSGQGPNNSPLHF TGTGCCAGCAGTGGGCAGGGACCGAATAATTCACCCCTCCACTTT
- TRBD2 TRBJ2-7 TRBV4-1 CASSVLAGDSYEQYF TGCGCCAGCAGTGTACTAGCGGGGGACTCCTACGAGCAGTACTTC
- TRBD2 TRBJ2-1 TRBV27 CASSSWTSGRNEQFF TGTGCCAGCAGCTCCTGGACTAGCGGGAGGAATGAGCAGTTCTTC
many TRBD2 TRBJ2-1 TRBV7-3 CASSQTGGTSGRSEQFF TGTGCCAGCAGCCAAACCGGGGGAACTAGCGGGAGATCTGAGCAGTTCTTC
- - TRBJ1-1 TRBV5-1 CASSLVLEGAEAFF TGCGCCAGCAGCTTGGTGCTCGAGGGGGCTGAAGCTTTCTTT
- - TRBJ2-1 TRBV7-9 CASSPSMSYNEQFF TGTGCCAGCAGCCCAAGCATGAGCTACAATGAGCAGTTCTTC
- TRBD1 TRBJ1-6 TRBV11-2 CASRLGTGGSPLHF TGTGCCAGCAGACTCGGGACAGGGGGATCACCCCTCCACTTT
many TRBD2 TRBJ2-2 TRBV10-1 CASSSGSDTGELFF TGCGCCAGCAGTAGCGGGAGCGACACCGGGGAGCTGTTTTTT
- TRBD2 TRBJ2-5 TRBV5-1 CASSPTVLAVQETQYF TGCGCCAGCAGCCCCACTGTCCTAGCGGTACAAGAGACCCAGTACTTC
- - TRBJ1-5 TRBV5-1 CASSSSRGLLAISPQHF TGCGCCAGCAGCTCCTCCAGGGGACTTTTAGCAATCAGCCCCCAGCATTTT
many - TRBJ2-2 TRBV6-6 CASSYPQQGPGELFF TGTGCCAGCAGTTACCCACAACAGGGTCCCGGGGAGCTGTTTTTT
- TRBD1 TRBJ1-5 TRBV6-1 CASSPPGQLITLSNQPQHF TGTGCCAGCAGTCCACCGGGACAGTTAATAACCCTTAGCAATCAGCCCCAGCATTTT
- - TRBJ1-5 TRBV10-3 CAISGVNSNQPQHF TGTGCCATCAGTGGGGTTAATAGCAATCAGCCCCAGCATTTT
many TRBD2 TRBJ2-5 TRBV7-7 CASSFERGGRETQYF TGTGCTAGCAGCTTTGAGCGGGGGGGCCGTGAGACCCAGTACTTC
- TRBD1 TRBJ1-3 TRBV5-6 CASSETGGGNTIYF TGTGCCAGCAGCGAGACAGGGGGCGGAAACACCATATATTTT
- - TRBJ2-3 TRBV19 CASRAPGNNLDTQYF TGTGCCAGTAGAGCGCCGGGAAACAATCTAGATACGCAGTATTTT
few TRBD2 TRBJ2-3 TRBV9 CASSPGGLAGGPIFDTQYF TGTGCCAGCAGCCCCGGGGGACTAGCGGGAGGGCCCATTTTCGATACGCAGTATTTT
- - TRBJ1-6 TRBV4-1 CASSQGLGSYNSPLHF TGCGCCAGCAGCCAAGGTCTGGGCTCCTATAATTCACCCCTCCACTTT
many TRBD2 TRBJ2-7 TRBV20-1 CSASGGIAQYF TGCAGTGCTAGCGGGGGGATTGCGCAGTACTTC
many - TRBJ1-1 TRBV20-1 CSARDNRVNTEAFF TGCAGTGCTAGAGATAATCGGGTGAACACTGAAGCTTTCTTT